This T cell receptor (beta chain) was sequenced for a study of T cells in tumors after PD-1 blockade. Study context: Patients received pembrolizumab 200 mg every 3 weeks or cemiplimab 350 mg every 2 weeks. During anti-PD-1 treatment, some patients continued daily vismodegib 150 mg.

Generated by immunoSEQ multiplex PCR, the TCRdb table keeps only in-frame clones and is missing some. This table has around 45,000 clones, around 80% appearing once. Study conclusions and caveats: Blood contained approximately 41% of the tumor's TCR clonotypes.

Germline V gives CDR1 WSHSY, CDR2 SAAADI. This CDR3 spans 17 amino acids. The V and J ends lost 0 bases and 9 bases, in that order; junction bases with no gene match: 9. For this clone: What it binds is not known.

The chain has TRBV10-2 and TRBJ2-5, with 14 bases fitting TRBD2. This receptor was taken from a human donor with advanced basal cell or squamous cell carcinoma (not recorded which). Specimen: PBMCs, collected before anti-PD-1 therapy. The CDR3 DNA follows: TGCGCCAGCAGTGAGTCGGGGACTAGCGGGAGCCTTCGTTCCCAGTACTTC. It specifies CASSESGTSGSLRSQYF.